Following are 19 T cell receptor beta chains from one sample sequenced in a study of T cell repertoires in cytomegalovirus infection (dated by TCRdb to about 2019). For these receptors, no antigen is known. Taken with the paper, the label for treatment or condition translates to: in vitro stimulation with specific CMV peptide epitopes to enrich CMV-specific T cells. The instrument was an Illumina HiSeq 1500. The public reads were reanalyzed by TCRdb: fastp trimming at Q25, MiXCR alignment, in-frame beta chains only. Rows matching on CDR3 protein sequence are summarized as one entry with the most common DNA and genes. This sample gives fewer than 350,000 distinct CDR3 sequences in total; 25% to 35% of them show up just once. Jointly, the top ten make up 15% to 25% of the sample. The starting material was cultured PBMCs, obtained from culture after CMV antigen stimulation. Every receptor here comes from a human donor in good health (CMV status not recorded). Some clones in this sample may be carry-over from other donors' samples.

This clonotype has only one observation. V usage is TRBV20-1 and J usage is TRBJ2-3; the match to TRBD2 covers 9 bases. CDR3 length equals 14 residues. Germline V gives CDR1 DFQATT, CDR2 SNEGSKA (reference sequence). V dropped 1 base and J dropped 5; count of bases not matched to a gene: 4. The CDR3 bases are TGCAGTGCTAGAGTCGCGGGAGGGGAAGATACGCAGTATTTT. Translation gives CSARVAGGEDTQYF.

This clonotype has more than one count but fewer than ten. The gene calls are TRBV7-2 and TRBJ2-1; the match to TRBD1 covers 7 bases. CDR3 size: 12 residues. The germline CDR1 and CDR2 sequences are SGHTA and FQGNSA. The J segment lost 13 bases and the V segment lost 6 bases, leaving 9 bases of the junction unmatched. The CDR3 DNA reads as TGTGCCAGCAGTTTCCCTGGACAGGTTCAGTTCTTC. Encoded protein: CASSFPGQVQFF.

This clonotype was observed a handful of times. V is TRBV7-9 and J is TRBJ2-2; TRBD2 aligns across 10 bases. From germline, CDR1 is SEHNR and CDR2 FQNEAQ (reference sequence). CDR3 length: 16 residues. The junction had 10 bases not matched to a gene; V was cut back by 5 bases and J by 7 bases. Here the CDR3 reads CASSPHLAGVNGELFF. The CDR3 region has the DNA TGTGCCAGCAGCCCCCACCTAGCGGGAGTTAACGGGGAGCTGTTTTTT.

The V and J genes are TRBV5-1 and TRBJ2-7; D is possibly TRBD1 or TRBD2 (5 bases each). The CDR3 runs 13 residues. Looked up from germline, CDR1 is SGHRS and CDR2 is YFSETQ. V was pared by 3 bases and J by 5 bases, with 12 bases between. The CDR3 spells CASSWPGAHEQYF. For the CDR3, the DNA is TGCGCCAGCAGCTGGCCCGGGGCCCACGAGCAGTACTTC.

CDR3 region: CASSLLAPVYNEQFF. CDR3 nucleotides: TGTGCCAGCAGCTTACTAGCGCCTGTCTACAATGAGCAGTTCTTC. The chain carries TRBV5-6 and TRBJ2-1; 7 bases are a match to TRBD2. This CDR3 is built from 15 residues. The V and J ends lost 2 bases and 3 bases, in that order; junction bases with no gene match: 5. Looked up from germline, CDR1 is SGHDT and CDR2 is YYEEEE.

This clonotype was observed once. J is TRBJ2-5 and V is TRBV18, with 7 bases fitting TRBD1. The germline gives CDR1 KGHSH, CDR2 LQKENI. This CDR3 is 15 amino acids long. V lost 3 bases, J lost 3 bases, and 7 bases stayed unmatched. The CDR3 nucleotides read TGTGCCAGCTCACCCCCAGGGGACAGAGAAGAGACCCAGTACTTC. Its protein is CASSPPGDREETQYF.

The rearrangement uses TRBV7-9 and TRBJ2-7; TRBD2 is a possible D gene (5 bases). The ends were cut back, 5 bases at V and 3 bases at J, with 17 bases in the middle. The CDR3 is 15 residues long. The V gene's germline CDR1 is SEHNR and CDR2 FQNEAQ (reference sequence). The CDR3 here is CASSAGSGDFYEQYF. In nucleotides, the CDR3 is TGTGCCAGCAGCGCGGGCTCTGGGGATTTCTACGAGCAGTACTTC.

This chain links TRBV6-8 with TRBJ2-1; 9 nucleotides match TRBD2. Per germline, CDR1 MNHGY and CDR2 SAAAGT. The CDR3 has 16 residues. After removal of 7 bases from V and 2 bases from J, the junction contained 9 bases not matched to a gene. The CDR3 is CASNLRAGGTYNEQFF. Written as DNA, the CDR3 is TGTGCCAGCAATTTACGGGCGGGAGGGACCTACAATGAGCAGTTCTTC.

This clonotype showed up just a few times. This chain links TRBV14 with TRBJ1-1, with TRBD1 matching 7 bases. This CDR3 has 14 residues. Trimming cost V 8 bases and J 5 bases; bases outside gene matches: 11. CDR1 SGHDN and CDR2 FVKESK come from the germline V gene. In DNA form, the CDR3 reads TGTGCCAGCGCCCGGGGACAGCTCGGTACTGAAGCTTTCTTT. This encodes CASARGQLGTEAFF.

The table lists this clonotype with a few counts. The gene calls are TRBV7-9 and TRBJ2-5; TRBD2 might be the D (6 bases). The CDR3 loop spans 15 amino acids. Trimming removed 1 base from V and 2 bases from J, with 11 bases in between. CDR1 is SEHNR, CDR2 FQNEAQ, per germline (reference sequence). In DNA form, the CDR3 reads TGTGCCAGCAGCTTAGTCGGGGGACCACAAGAGACCCAGTACTTC. The encoded protein is CASSLVGGPQETQYF.

This clonotype has a handful of counts. The chain joins TRBV6-2 or TRBV6-3 to TRBJ2-7; no clear D. Trimming left V 2 bases short and J 3 bases short, with 17 bases between. Germline V gives CDR1 MNHEY, CDR2 SVGEGT. The CDR3 contains 16 residues. The CDR3: CASSYRPGQDLYEQYF. The DNA for the CDR3 is TGTGCCAGCAGTTACCGACCAGGCCAAGACCTCTACGAGCAGTACTTC.

In its sample, this clonotype was seen a few times. This chain connects TRBV19 to TRBJ1-5; D may be TRBD1 (5 bases). The CDR3 contains 16 residues. The V and J ends lost 7 bases and 5 bases respectively, with 21 bases between them. CDR1 LNHDA and CDR2 SQIVND come from the germline V gene (reference sequence). In nucleotides, the CDR3 is TGTGCCAGTACCCCCCGTGAGGTAGGGGCGGATCAGCCCCAGCATTTT. This encodes CASTPREVGADQPQHF.

The chain uses TRBV27 and TRBJ2-3; tentative D call: TRBD2 (5 bases). Germline values: CDR1 MNHEY, CDR2 SMNVEV (reference sequence). Trimming removed 5 bases from V and 1 base from J, with 7 bases in between. The CDR3 contains 13 residues. The CDR3 loop reads CASSGSRTDTQYF. CDR3 coding DNA: TGTGCCAGCAGTGGGAGTCGCACAGATACGCAGTATTTT.

J is TRBJ2-3 and V is TRBV7-3; possible D gene TRBD1, 6 bases. V gave up 5 bases and J gave up 0 bases, with 15 bases separating them. This CDR3 has 16 amino acids. The germline V gene encodes CDR1 SGHTA and CDR2 FQGTGA. In DNA, the CDR3 is TGTGCCAGCAGCCCCGTTGTGAGGGGGAGCACAGATACGCAGTATTTT. The encoded protein is CASSPVVRGSTDTQYF.

The sample holds many counts of this clonotype. As DNA, the CDR3 is TGTGCCAGCAGTGAATACACGCAGTACTTC. This codes for CASSEYTQYF. The chain has TRBV25-1 and TRBJ2-7, with D unclear. Trimming took off 0 bases at V and 9 bases at J, with 3 bases between the two ends. The CDR3 runs to 10 residues. Germline V lookup: CDR1 MGHDK, CDR2 SYGVNS.

This clonotype has only one observation. The chain employs TRBV12-3 or TRBV12-4 and TRBJ2-5; weak D call: TRBD1 (6 bases). The CDR3 totals 15 residues. Deletions cut 6 bases from V and 5 bases from J, with 19 bases between. In DNA, the CDR3 is TGTGCCAGCAGCACCGGGACAAATGGGGAGGAGACCCAGTACTTC. Translated, it gives CASSTGTNGEETQYF.

The genes are TRBV7-2 and TRBJ1-5, with D perhaps matching TRBD1 (5 bases). V was trimmed by 2 bases and J by 3 bases, leaving 11 bases between them. The CDR3 consists of 15 residues. In germline, CDR1 is SGHTA, CDR2 FQGNSA. Here the CDR3 DNA reads TGTGCCAGCAGCTTAAGCCCAGGGTCCAATCAGCCCCAGCATTTT. Its protein is CASSLSPGSNQPQHF.

In this sample, this clonotype turned up many times. The rearrangement joins TRBV7-2 to TRBJ2-3, with 14 bases identical to TRBD2. V was pared by 0 bases and J by 10 bases, with 6 bases of the junction left unmatched. CDR1 and CDR2 (germline): SGHTA, FQGNSA. The CDR3 sequence is 16 residues long. The CDR3 region has the DNA TGTGCCAGCAGCTTAGCCGGGACTAGCGGGAGAGGCGCGCAGTATTTT. Translation: CASSLAGTSGRGAQYF.

This clonotype was counted between two and nine times. The chain combines TRBV28 with TRBJ2-7, with D possibly TRBD2 on 5 matching bases. The germline V gene has CDR1 MDHEN and CDR2 SYDVKM. Trimming shortened V by 2 bases and J by 7 bases, and 9 bases separated the two germline ends. The length of the CDR3 is 12 residues. Here the CDR3 DNA reads TGTGCCAGCAGTTTAGAGGGTCTGGAGCAGTACTTC. Protein sequence: CASSLEGLEQYF.